This TCR beta chain was recovered during a study of graft-versus-host responses after intestinal transplantation. Study-level information: All of the recipients had induction that used anti-thymocyte globulin, then tacrolimus and steroids for approximately 3 years.

Method: immunoSEQ multiplex PCR; TCRdb's copy keeps in-frame clones and lacks some. The data contain tens of thousands of clones, 85% to 95% of them singletons. Note on this clone: Its antigen is as yet unknown.

Findings of the study overall: GvH clones were found in recipient marrow; some appeared first in ileum or blood.

This sequence was found in a human donor who was the organ donor for an intestinal transplant. This sample comprised unstimulated CD4+ T cells sorted from spleen or lymph node cells, obtained before transplant.

In nucleotides, the CDR3 is TGTGCCAGTAGTATGGGGACGTACACCGGGGAGCTGTTTTTT. Protein sequence: CASSMGTYTGELFF. V and J are TRBV19 and TRBJ2-2; D tentatively reads TRBD1 or TRBD2 (5 bases each). Germline-derived CDR1 and CDR2 are LNHDA and SQIVND (reference sequence). V was shortened by 3 bases and J by 3 bases, with 8 bases between the two germline ends. The CDR3 length is 14 residues.